The 30 T cell receptor beta chains reported below all come from one sample, sequenced in a study of identical twins. TCRdb analysed the 5' RACE reads with MiXCR anew, one entry per CDR3 protein. The sample includes about 890,000 distinct CDR3 sequences, roughly an eighth of them seen just once. Another study also made use of these data, one on yellow fever vaccine responses in identical twins.

Sequenced: PBMCs. All receptors come from a young woman in good health.

In this sample, this clonotype turned up many times. The chain has TRBV29-1 and TRBJ2-3; 7 nucleotides match TRBD1. The CDR3 has 14 residues. In germline, CDR1 is SQVTM, CDR2 ANQGSEA. The V and J ends lost 8 bases and 2 bases, in that order; junction bases with no gene match: 10. CDR3 sequence reads: CSIIRDSNTDTQYF. The CDR3 bases are TGCAGCATCATACGGGACAGTAACACAGATACGCAGTATTTT.

This clonotype occurred many times. The chain is built from TRBV28 and TRBJ1-2; D is ambiguous. The V and J ends lost 6 bases and 4 bases respectively, with 12 bases between them. The CDR3 runs to 13 residues. Germline V lookup: CDR1 MDHEN, CDR2 SYDVKM. The chain's CDR3 is CASSNDGRYGYTF. In DNA, the CDR3 is TGTGCCAGCAGCAATGACGGACGCTATGGCTACACCTTC.

This sequence joins TRBV20-1 and TRBJ2-1; D uncertain. The germline gives CDR1 DFQATT, CDR2 SNEGSKA (reference sequence). Trimming removed 3 bases from V and 6 bases from J, with 18 bases in between. The CDR3 is 15 amino acids. The CDR3 sequence is CSARGNKKNSNEQFF. DNA of the CDR3: TGCAGTGCTAGGGGGAACAAAAAGAATTCCAATGAGCAGTTCTTC.

This clonotype was counted ten times or more. Here the CDR3 reads CASSQEEGDQPQHF. The CDR3 DNA sequence: TGTGCCAGCAGCCAAGAGGAGGGGGATCAGCCCCAGCATTTT. The genes are TRBV3-1 and TRBJ1-5; TRBD1 might be the D (6 bases). Trimming shortened V by 0 bases and J by 5 bases, and 8 bases separated the two germline ends. Germline loops: CDR1 LGHDT, CDR2 YNNKEL (reference sequence). The CDR3 length is 14 residues.

This clonotype has a handful of counts. J is TRBJ1-1 and V is TRBV4-1, with D possibly matching TRBD1 (6 bases). The germline V gene has CDR1 MGHRA and CDR2 YSYEKL. The CDR3 extends over 16 amino acids. The V end was cut by 0 bases, the J end by 1 base, with 12 bases between. The CDR3 sequence is CASSQEQGQGNTEAFF. Written as DNA, the CDR3 is TGCGCCAGCAGCCAAGAGCAGGGGCAGGGGAACACTGAAGCTTTCTTT.

This clonotype appeared many times. The gene calls are TRBV12-3 or TRBV12-4 and TRBJ1-6, with TRBD1 identical over 12 bases. This CDR3 is built from 14 residues. V trimming: 4 bases; J trimming: 10 bases; junction bases outside the gene matches: 2. In nucleotides, the CDR3 is TGTGCCAGCAGTTCGGGACAGGGGGCCTCACCCCTCCACTTT. Its protein is CASSSGQGASPLHF.

This clonotype was recorded many times. The V call is TRBV20-1, the J call TRBJ2-1; 7 nucleotides match TRBD2. Germline lookup yields CDR1 DFQATT and CDR2 SNEGSKA (reference sequence). This CDR3 spans 11 amino acids. V lost 5 bases, J lost 8 bases, and 3 bases stayed unmatched. CDR3 sequence reads: CSAGGGYEQFF. DNA for the CDR3: TGCAGTGCTGGCGGGGGTTATGAGCAGTTCTTC.

This clonotype was seen a few times. The chain links TRBV7-9 to TRBJ1-4, with 8 bases fitting TRBD1. There are 17 residues in the CDR3. The junction had 14 bases not matched to a gene; V was cut back by 5 bases and J by 6 bases. The germline CDR1 and CDR2 sequences are SEHNR and FQNEAQ (reference sequence). This CDR3 reads CASSPDFGTQGDEKLFF. The CDR3 DNA follows: TGTGCCAGCAGCCCCGACTTTGGGACACAGGGGGATGAAAAACTGTTTTTT. The variable domain in full, with the rest retrieved from reference TRBV7-9 and TRBJ1-4, is DTGVSQNPRHKITKRGQNVTFRCDPISEHNRLYWYRQTLGQGPEFLTYFQNEAQLEKSRLLSDRFSAERPKGSFSTLEIQRTEQGDSAMYLCASSPDFGTQGDEKLFFGSGTQLSVL.

This clonotype was detected only a few times. The CDR3 protein is CASGLTGGNYGYTF. The CDR3 coding sequence is TGTGCCAGCGGATTGACAGGGGGCAACTATGGCTACACCTTC. The chain has TRBV12-3 or TRBV12-4 and TRBJ1-2; 10 bases are a match to TRBD1. The CDR3 is made up of 14 amino acids. The J segment lost 2 bases and the V segment lost 8 bases, leaving 5 bases of the junction unmatched.

V gene TRBV5-1 combines with J gene TRBJ2-3; no clear D gene. This CDR3 comprises 14 residues. The V gene lost 4 bases and the J gene lost 5 bases, with 14 bases spanning the gap. Germline CDR1 SGHRS, CDR2 YFSETQ. The CDR3 sequence is CASSQGAPGDTQYF. CDR3 DNA: TGCGCCAGCAGCCAAGGAGCGCCTGGAGATACGCAGTATTTT.

Only one count was recorded for this clonotype. The chain joins TRBV12-3 or TRBV12-4 to TRBJ2-3, with D uncertain. Trimming cost V 5 bases and J 0 bases, with 15 bases left between them. CDR3 size: 16 residues. The CDR3 bases are TGTGCCAGCAGTCCCCACATCATTTCTAGCACAGATACGCAGTATTTT. Translated, it gives CASSPHIISSTDTQYF.

The chain employs TRBV5-1 and TRBJ1-2, with unresolved D. From germline, CDR1 is SGHRS and CDR2 YFSETQ. The CDR3 spans 12 residues. V lost 4 bases and J 6 bases, leaving 10 bases between the germline ends. CDR3 bases: TGCGCCAGCAGCGGTAACCAAAATGGCTACACCTTC. Its protein product is CASSGNQNGYTF. Looking up the rest from reference TRBV5-1 and TRBJ1-2 gives the full variable domain: KAGVTQTPRYLIKTRGQQVTLSCSPISGHRSVSWYQQTPGQGLQFLFEYFSETQRNKGNFPGRFSGRQFSNSRSEMNVSTLELGDSALYLCASSGNQNGYTFGSGTRLTVV.

The CDR3 coding sequence is TGTGCCCCGCCCTCCCGGGGGAACAATCCAGGGGAGCTGTTTTTT. Translation gives CAPPSRGNNPGELFF. The chain employs TRBV24-1 and TRBJ2-2; D may be TRBD2 (6 bases). V shed 12 bases and J shed 8 bases, with 24 bases lying between them. The CDR3 totals 15 residues. CDR1 is KGHDR and CDR2 is SFDVKD in the germline V gene.

This clonotype was seen repeatedly, ten times or more. The chain employs TRBV29-1 and TRBJ2-5, with D perhaps matching TRBD2 (6 bases). Germline V gene lookup returns CDR1 SQVTM and CDR2 ANQGSEA. V lost 7 bases and J lost 2, with 11 bases in between. The CDR3 spans 12 residues. As DNA, the CDR3 is TGCAGCGGACGACTAGTTCAAGAGACCCAGTACTTC. Its translation: CSGRLVQETQYF. Complete variable domain (other parts from reference TRBV29-1 and TRBJ2-5): SAVISQKPSRDICQRGTSLTIQCQVDSQVTMMFWYRQQPGQSLTLIATANQGSEATYESGFVIDKFPISRPNLTFSTLTVSNMSPEDSSIYLCSGRLVQETQYFGPGTRLLVL.

This clonotype was observed many times. The CDR3 nucleotides read TGTGCCAGCAGTTTTGGGGGAGGGTCATACGAGCAGTACTTC. It is translated as CASSFGGGSYEQYF. The chain combines TRBV28 with TRBJ2-7; 7 positions agree with TRBD2. This CDR3 is 14 amino acids long. Germline trimming cut 3 bases from V and 4 bases from J; bases unmatched to any gene: 6. Germline CDR1 MDHEN, CDR2 SYDVKM.

The V and J genes are TRBV10-3 and TRBJ2-1, with D unresolved. This CDR3 comprises 16 residues. Germline V lookup: CDR1 ENHRY, CDR2 SYGVKD. Trimming left V 0 bases short and J 1 base short, with 10 bases between. CDR3 residues: CAISESTGKSYNEQFF. CDR3 nucleotides: TGTGCCATCAGTGAGTCGACCGGAAAGTCCTACAATGAGCAGTTCTTC.

This clonotype was detected ten times or more. V usage is TRBV6-1 and J usage is TRBJ2-7, with 7 nucleotides matching TRBD1. Trimming removed 8 bases from V and 5 bases from J; junction bases left unmatched: 9. The CDR3 has 13 residues. CDR1 MNHNS and CDR2 SASEGT come from the germline V gene. The CDR3 here is CASSGTEVDEQYF. The CDR3 nucleotides are TGTGCCAGCTCCGGGACAGAGGTCGACGAGCAGTACTTC.

This clonotype was found many times. This chain links TRBV12-3 or TRBV12-4 with TRBJ2-2, with D uncertain. V was clipped by 7 bases and J by 2 bases, with 8 bases between them. This CDR3 contains 13 residues. The CDR3 loop reads CASIITNTGELFF. CDR3 coding DNA: TGTGCCAGCATCATAACAAACACCGGGGAGCTGTTTTTT.

This clonotype has only a few counts. The V call is TRBV11-1, the J call TRBJ1-4, with a tentative D call TRBD1 (6 bases). Trimming pared 4 bases from V and 5 bases from J, leaving 20 bases between. Germline CDR1 is SGHAT and CDR2 is FQDESV (reference sequence). The CDR3 runs 17 residues. DNA of the CDR3: TGTGCCAGCAGCTACGGGACAAAAGGGACTGGGAATGAAAAACTGTTTTTT. Amino acid sequence: CASSYGTKGTGNEKLFF.

The chain recombines TRBV7-3 with TRBJ2-1; 15 nucleotides agree with TRBD2. V lost 5 bases and J lost 1; bases outside the gene matches: 6. Per the germline V gene, CDR1 is SGHTA and CDR2 is FQGTGA. This CDR3 region has 18 residues. The CDR3 region is CASSPWTSGRESYNEQFF. The DNA of the CDR3 is TGTGCCAGCAGCCCCTGGACTAGCGGGAGGGAATCCTACAATGAGCAGTTCTTC.

The CDR3 loop reads CASSLGKRGQNEQFF. The CDR3 coding sequence is TGTGCCAGCAGTTTAGGCAAGAGGGGCCAGAATGAGCAGTTCTTC. The rearrangement joins TRBV28 to TRBJ2-1; D could derive from TRBD1 or TRBD2 (5 bases each). V was trimmed by 2 bases and J by 7 bases, leaving 15 bases between them. Germline lookup yields CDR1 MDHEN and CDR2 SYDVKM. The CDR3 is made up of 15 amino acids.

This clonotype was seen more than once but under ten times. The chain links TRBV15 to TRBJ2-5; 10 bases align to TRBD2. Germline-derived CDR1 and CDR2 are LNHNV and YYDKDF (reference sequence). With V trimmed by 3 bases and J by 3 bases, 4 bases remained unmatched. The CDR3 covers 15 residues. Here the CDR3 reads CATSRGTSEKETQYF. In DNA, the CDR3 is TGTGCCACCAGCAGGGGGACTAGCGAAAAAGAGACCCAGTACTTC. The full variable domain, completed using reference TRBV15 and TRBJ2-5, is DAMVIQNPRYQVTQFGKPVTLSCSQTLNHNVMYWYQQKSSQAPKLLFHYYDKDFNNEADTPDNFQSRRPNTSFCFLDIRSPGLGDTAMYLCATSRGTSEKETQYFGPGTRLLVL.

This clonotype was found a few times. The chain is built from TRBV6-2 or TRBV6-3 and TRBJ2-3; tentatively, D is TRBD2 (6 bases). From germline, CDR1 is MNHEY and CDR2 SVGEGT. There are 16 residues in the CDR3. V was cut by 4 bases and J by 5 bases, with 19 bases left in between. The CDR3 sequence: CASSFRMVVGGDTQYF. CDR3 sequence (DNA): TGTGCCAGCAGTTTCCGGATGGTAGTCGGGGGAGATACGCAGTATTTT.

This clonotype appeared many times. V usage is TRBV11-2 and J usage is TRBJ1-2; 7 nucleotides align to TRBD1. This CDR3 region has 16 residues. The ends lost 2 bases at V and 5 bases at J; junction bases unmatched: 11. The germline CDR1 and CDR2 sequences are SGHAT and FQNNGV. The CDR3: CASSLIPAGGVYGYTF. DNA for the CDR3: TGTGCCAGCAGCTTAATACCCGCAGGGGGTGTTTATGGCTACACCTTC.

This chain uses TRBV2 with TRBJ1-1; D is undetermined. The CDR3 is made up of 10 amino acids. Germline V lookup: CDR1 SNHLY, CDR2 FYNNEI. Trimming took 3 bases from V and 7 from J, leaving 3 bases between them. CDR3 coding DNA: TGTGCCAGCAGTGATGTTGAAGCTTTCTTT. It is translated as CASSDVEAFF.

The V call is TRBV20-1, the J call TRBJ2-1; weak D call: TRBD2 (6 bases). The CDR3 is 13 amino acids. Per germline, CDR1 DFQATT and CDR2 SNEGSKA (reference sequence). Trimming shortened V by 5 bases and J by 4 bases, and 12 bases separated the two germline ends. The CDR3 nucleotides are TGCAGTGCTGCACCGGGACTTTACAATGAGCAGTTCTTC. Amino acids: CSAAPGLYNEQFF.

This clonotype was seen a handful of times. This chain joins TRBV20-1 and TRBJ2-2; TRBD2 agrees at 9 bases. Trimming at V came to 1 base and at J to 0 bases, leaving 3 bases not matched to a gene. The CDR3 totals 16 residues. The germline V gene has CDR1 DFQATT and CDR2 SNEGSKA (reference sequence). The CDR3 spells CSARAIAGANTGELFF. CDR3 DNA: TGCAGTGCTAGAGCTATAGCGGGGGCGAACACCGGGGAGCTGTTTTTT.

There are a few counts of this clonotype. The genes are TRBV7-2 and TRBJ1-2, with TRBD1 matching 11 bases. V gave up 3 bases and J gave up 10 bases; unmatched junction bases: 13. The CDR3 is made up of 16 amino acids. CDR1 is SGHTA and CDR2 is FQGNSA in the germline V gene. CDR3: CASSFRTGGDFRDYTF. Written as DNA, the CDR3 is TGTGCCAGCAGCTTCCGGACAGGGGGCGATTTTCGTGACTACACCTTC.

This clonotype was counted a single time. The chain employs TRBV11-2 and TRBJ1-5; D call uncertain. This CDR3 region has 19 residues. Trimming pared 1 base from V and 0 bases from J, leaving 19 bases between. Germline V gene data show CDR1 as SGHAT and CDR2 as FQNNGV. CDR3 nucleotide sequence: TGTGCCAGCAGCTTAGTATTGAGCGGTCCGATTAATAGCAATCAGCCCCAGCATTTT. Protein product: CASSLVLSGPINSNQPQHF.

CDR3 residues: CASSFAGTSGTYTGELFF. The CDR3 coding sequence is TGCGCCAGCAGCTTCGCCGGGACTAGCGGAACCTACACCGGGGAGCTGTTTTTT. The V and J genes are TRBV4-1 and TRBJ2-2; 11 nucleotides line up with TRBD2. The J segment lost 3 bases and the V segment lost 5 bases, leaving 11 bases of the junction unmatched. Germline V gene sequence: CDR1 MGHRA, CDR2 YSYEKL. The CDR3 covers 18 residues.